One sample yielded the 25 T cell receptor beta chains listed below, sequenced in a study of patients and donors after allogeneic stem cell transplantation. TCRdb reprocessed the RT-PCR reads via MiXCR and lists one record per CDR3 protein. The sample has more than 150,000 distinct CDR3 sequences, approximately 41% seen once; the top ten hold less than 40%. Sequencing used blood, either unsorted or a sorted T cell fraction (not recorded which). The receptors shown here come from a human donor who was either an allogeneic HSCT recipient or a stem cell or donor lymphocyte infusion donor (not recorded which). It is not recorded whose cells these are; they may come from a transplant donor.

The V and J genes are TRBV5-1 and TRBJ1-1; 9 bases match TRBD1. The germline gives CDR1 SGHRS, CDR2 YFSETQ. With 0 bases clipped from V and 6 bases from J, the junction kept 6 bases outside the gene matches. The CDR3 runs 15 residues. For the CDR3, the DNA is TGCGCCAGCAGCTTGGATGGACAGGGGATGTCTGAAGCTTTCTTT. This gives the protein CASSLDGQGMSEAFF.

As regards this clonotype: At one end the junction does not follow the germline gene, possibly because of a read error. The chain couples TRBV20-1 to TRBJ1-4, with 9 nucleotides matching TRBD1. Per germline, CDR1 DFQATT and CDR2 SNEGSKA (reference sequence). The CDR3 length is 12 residues. The CDR3 DNA sequence: TGCAGCGCTACAGGGGGCGAAGAAAAACTGTTTTTT. This encodes CSATGGEEKLFF.

This chain connects TRBV2 to TRBJ2-3; D not resolved. The V and J ends lost 6 bases and 4 bases respectively, with 5 bases between them. Looked up from germline, CDR1 is SNHLY and CDR2 is FYNNEI. The CDR3 totals 11 residues. The CDR3 protein is CASRVADTQYF. The CDR3 DNA sequence: TGTGCCAGCAGGGTAGCAGATACGCAGTATTTT. The full variable domain, completed using reference TRBV2 and TRBJ2-3, is EPEVTQTPSHQVTQMGQEVILRCVPISNHLYFYWYRQILGQKVEFLVSFYNNEISEKSEIFDDQFSVERPDGSNFTLKIRSTKLEDSAMYFCASRVADTQYFGPGTRLTVL.

This clonotype was detected only once. This chain links TRBV29-1 with TRBJ2-7; D possibly corresponds to TRBD1 (5 bases). The germline V and J ends were trimmed by 6 bases and 5 bases, with 14 bases remaining between them. The germline V gene encodes CDR1 SQVTM and CDR2 ANQGSEA. This CDR3 has 12 amino acids. CDR3 sequence (DNA): TGCAGCGTCCTTGGACACCTCCACGAGCAGTACTTC. This translates into CSVLGHLHEQYF.

V gene TRBV24-1 combines with J gene TRBJ2-3, with D possibly TRBD2 on 6 matching bases. V dropped 7 bases and J dropped 6 bases, with 13 bases sitting between them. Germline V gene sequence: CDR1 KGHDR, CDR2 SFDVKD. This CDR3 has 13 amino acids. The CDR3 region is CATSADRGDTQYF. CDR3 nucleotides: TGTGCCACCAGCGCCGATCGGGGGGATACGCAGTATTTT.

This clonotype has a handful of counts. V gene TRBV28 combines with J gene TRBJ2-3; 7 bases line up with TRBD1. Germline V gene lookup returns CDR1 MDHEN and CDR2 SYDVKM. The length of the CDR3 is 15 residues. V shed 7 bases and J 3 bases; nucleotides not matched to a gene: 10. CDR3 in DNA: TGTGCCAGCAACGGGTACAGGGGCCTGACAGATACGCAGTATTTT. Translating it yields CASNGYRGLTDTQYF.

The rearrangement joins TRBV7-2 to TRBJ2-2, with 10 bases lining up with TRBD2. CDR1 and CDR2 from the germline V gene are SGHTA and FQGNSA. CDR3 length: 16 residues. V lost 5 bases, J lost 2 bases, and 5 bases stayed unmatched. The CDR3 DNA is TGTGCCAGCAGCCTGATAGCGGGAGGTAACACCGGGGAGCTGTTTTTT. It specifies CASSLIAGGNTGELFF.

As concerns this clonotype: The junction differs from germline at one of its ends, possibly a read error. The chain uses TRBV7-2 and TRBJ2-3, with D perhaps given as TRBD1 or TRBD2 (5 bases each). CDR1 SGHTA and CDR2 FQGNSA come from the germline V gene. The CDR3 extends over 15 amino acids. CDR3 DNA sequence: TGTGCCAGCAGCGGTCCGGGACGAGGCACTGATACGCAGTATTTT. Translated: CASSGPGRGTDTQYF. The variable domain in full, with the rest retrieved from reference TRBV7-2 and TRBJ2-3, is GAGVSQSPSNKVTEKGKDVELRCDPISGHTALYWYRQSLGQGLEFLIYFQGNSAPDKSGLPSDRFSAERTGGSVSTLTIQRTQQEDSAVYLCASSGPGRGTDTQYFGPGTRLTVL.

The CDR3 region is CASSVQDGNTIYF. CDR3 in DNA: TGTGCCAGCAGCGTCCAGGACGGAAACACCATATATTTT. V usage is TRBV9 and J usage is TRBJ1-3, with D unresolved. The CDR3 covers 13 residues. Germline V CDR1 and CDR2: SGDLS, YYNGEE. The V end was cut by 2 bases, the J end by 4 bases, with 7 bases between.

The CDR3 DNA is TGCAGCGTTGCAACGAGACTCGCCTACGAGCAGTACTTC. As protein: CSVATRLAYEQYF. The V call is TRBV29-1, the J call TRBJ2-7; the D is unclear. Trimming removed 4 bases at V and 2 bases at J, with 12 bases between. Germline V gene lookup returns CDR1 SQVTM and CDR2 ANQGSEA. This CDR3 spans 13 amino acids.

The J gene is TRBJ1-1, the V gene TRBV19; no clear D gene. V was trimmed by 3 bases and J by 4 bases, leaving 12 bases between them. The length of the CDR3 is 14 residues. Germline V gene data show CDR1 as LNHDA and CDR2 as SQIVND (reference sequence). The CDR3 DNA is TGTGCCAGTAGTATCGTGATTTCCAGCACTGAAGCTTTCTTT. Translation gives CASSIVISSTEAFF.

This clonotype turned up a few times. This chain connects TRBV11-1 to TRBJ1-6; D gene ambiguous. This CDR3 comprises 17 residues. Trimming took off 2 bases at V and 3 bases at J, with 14 bases between the two ends. Germline V gene data show CDR1 as SGHAT and CDR2 as FQDESV (reference sequence). The CDR3 protein is CASSLQRSYGYNSPLHF. DNA of the CDR3: TGTGCCAGCAGCTTACAGAGGTCTTATGGCTATAATTCACCCCTCCACTTT.

V is TRBV4-1 and J is TRBJ1-1, with TRBD1 matching over 7 bases. Germline V gene data show CDR1 as MGHRA and CDR2 as YSYEKL. Losses at the gene ends were 0 bases for V and 12 bases for J; bases not matched to a gene: 19. The CDR3 length is 17 residues. The CDR3 reads CASSQDQFLQGPSGTFF. DNA for the CDR3: TGCGCCAGCAGCCAAGACCAGTTTCTACAGGGGCCCTCGGGGACTTTCTTT.

The CDR3 coding sequence is TGTGCCAGCAGCTTCGGGACTAGCGGGATGTACGAGCAGTACTTC. Translation: CASSFGTSGMYEQYF. This rearrangement joins TRBV5-6 to TRBJ2-7, with TRBD2 matching 13 bases. The CDR3 has 15 residues. Germline V gene lookup returns CDR1 SGHDT and CDR2 YYEEEE. The trim removed 2 bases at V and 4 bases at J, leaving 3 bases unmatched.

This clonotype was observed a few times. The chain is built from TRBV12-3 or TRBV12-4 and TRBJ1-2, with a possible D match to TRBD1 (6 bases). With 5 bases removed from V and 4 bases from J, the gap between germline ends came to 8 bases. The CDR3 runs 12 residues. CDR3 DNA: TGTGCCAGCAGTAAGGACAGCTATGGCTACACCTTC. This translates into CASSKDSYGYTF.

This sequence joins TRBV6-2 or TRBV6-3 and TRBJ1-2; maybe TRBD1 (5 bases). There are 12 residues in the CDR3. V gave up 4 bases and J gave up 8 bases, with 11 bases separating them. Germline CDR1 reads MNHEY; CDR2 reads SVGEGT. The CDR3 nucleotides are TGTGCCAGCAGTTCCCTCAGGGACGGCTACACCTTC. Encoded protein: CASSSLRDGYTF.

Here the CDR3 reads CASSYSRGLEPQHF. The CDR3 DNA reads as TGTGCCAGCAGTTACTCGAGGGGTTTAGAGCCCCAGCATTTT. The chain uses TRBV6-5 and TRBJ1-5; D might be TRBD1 (5 bases). Germline V lookup: CDR1 MNHEY, CDR2 SVGAGI. This CDR3 spans 14 amino acids. V lost 0 bases, J lost 8 bases, and 11 bases lay in between.

V gene TRBV4-2 combines with J gene TRBJ2-2; maybe TRBD1 (6 bases). CDR3 length: 15 residues. Per germline, CDR1 LGHNA and CDR2 YNFKEQ. V was pared by 2 bases and J by 3 bases, with 10 bases between. CDR3 region: CASSQTGTYTGELFF. Written as DNA, the CDR3 is TGTGCCAGCAGCCAAACCGGGACATACACCGGGGAGCTGTTTTTT.

This chain joins TRBV27 and TRBJ2-1, with TRBD2 matching over 7 bases. The CDR3 is 14 residues long. CDR1 is MNHEY, CDR2 SMNVEV, per germline (reference sequence). V gave up 8 bases and J gave up 8 bases; unmatched junction bases: 12. The DNA for the CDR3 is TGTGCCAGCCGTACTAGCGACAAGACGGATGAGCAGTTCTTC. Translating it yields CASRTSDKTDEQFF.

V usage is TRBV5-1 and J usage is TRBJ1-2, with TRBD1 as a possible D gene (6 bases). CDR1 is SGHRS, CDR2 YFSETQ, per germline. CDR3 length equals 14 residues. Trimming took 5 bases from V and 7 from J, leaving 18 bases between them. CDR3 sequence (DNA): TGCGCCAGCAGGACGGGGGCGCAAGCGGCTGGCTACACCTTC. It is translated as CASRTGAQAAGYTF.

In this sample, this clonotype turned up a few times. This chain uses TRBV9 with TRBJ1-2; D possibly corresponds to TRBD1 (6 bases). Germline CDR1 and CDR2: SGDLS and YYNGEE. Trimming stripped 2 bases from V and 6 bases from J, with 17 bases between. This CDR3 spans 15 amino acids. The CDR3 DNA reads as TGTGCCAGCAGCGTCTCCATAGGGGGAATGGATGGCTACACCTTC. Residues: CASSVSIGGMDGYTF.

This chain uses TRBV29-1 with TRBJ2-3; the D gene is possibly TRBD1 (6 bases). Germline CDR1 reads SQVTM; CDR2 reads ANQGSEA. Trimming cost V 7 bases and J 3 bases, with 17 bases left between them. The CDR3 extends over 14 amino acids. In DNA form, the CDR3 reads TGCAGCGCCCCGGCAGGGGCAGAAACAGATACGCAGTATTTT. Translated, it gives CSAPAGAETDTQYF.

The chain joins TRBV3-1 to TRBJ2-5; 14 bases match TRBD2. Germline loops: CDR1 LGHDT, CDR2 YNNKEL (reference sequence). J gave up 5 bases and V 6 bases, and 8 bases lay outside the gene matches. The CDR3 runs 16 residues. The chain's CDR3 is CASSRLAGGPMETQYF. CDR3 DNA sequence: TGTGCCAGCAGTCGACTAGCGGGAGGGCCGATGGAGACCCAGTACTTC.

The chain carries TRBV30 and TRBJ1-3, with D hard to call. The CDR3 totals 13 residues. Trimming removed 0 bases at V and 9 bases at J, with 12 bases between. Germline values: CDR1 GTSNPN, CDR2 SVGIG (reference sequence). This CDR3 reads CAWSVNSGGTIYF. DNA for the CDR3: TGTGCCTGGAGTGTAAACAGCGGTGGCACCATATATTTT.

The chain joins TRBV29-1 to TRBJ2-5, with 9 positions matching TRBD1. The trim removed 7 bases at V and 0 bases at J, leaving 15 bases unmatched. This CDR3 has 17 amino acids. CDR1 and CDR2 (germline): SQVTM, ANQGSEA. CDR3 DNA: TGCAGCGCCTTAACAGGGGGCTCTTATTCGTACCAAGAGACCCAGTACTTC. Its protein product is CSALTGGSYSYQETQYF.